This T cell receptor (beta chain) was observed in a study of shared clonotypes between healthy human individuals. For this clone: Its cognate antigen is unknown.

The V gene's germline CDR1 is MNHEY and CDR2 SMNVEV (reference sequence). The CDR3 consists of 13 residues. With V trimmed by 6 bases and J by 5 bases, 5 bases remained unmatched. CD45RO-negative CD8 cells positively selected for CCR7 made up the naive population, which excluded terminally differentiated effector memory CD45RA+ cells. Adults of Caucasian background living in Nashville, Tennessee made up all donors. Study results and caveats: Between four donors, naive CD4 clonotypes were shared at a level of about 5%. Rarefaction revealed incomplete sorted-subset sequencing despite large depth. Donors were few, which limited the genetic and exposure-history diversity represented.

TCRdb's copy holds only in-frame clones and misses some; the assay was immunoSEQ multiplex PCR. The sample includes around 2,000,000 clones, approximately 94% of them seen just once. Sequenced sample: naive CD8+ T cells sorted from blood. The receptor comes from a man aged 18 to 30 in good health. This chain joins TRBV27 and TRBJ2-5; 8 bases align to TRBD1. CDR3 region: CASRPGGGETQYF. As DNA, the CDR3 is TGTGCCAGCAGACCAGGGGGCGGGGAGACCCAGTACTTC.